The 29 T cell receptor beta chains given below trace back to one sample, sequenced in a study of blood T cells in healthy people across ages. With a J-beta primer mix and a sample-barcoded 5' primer, a second PCR ran 7 to 11 cycles. From the 5' RACE reads, TCRdb called clonotypes with MiXCR, one entry per CDR3 protein. This sample yields some 1.6 million distinct CDR3 sequences, of which around 35% are seen a single time; about 10% belongs to the top ten. The sequenced sample was blood. The receptors originated from a woman aged 25 to 39 in good health.

The sample holds a few counts of this clonotype. The CDR3 protein is CASSSEGTGLNQPQHF. The CDR3 bases are TGTGCCAGCAGCTCCGAAGGGACAGGTCTCAATCAGCCCCAGCATTTT. V usage is TRBV7-8 and J usage is TRBJ1-5, with 8 bases lining up with TRBD1. Germline trimming cut 4 bases from V and 3 bases from J; bases unmatched to any gene: 8. The CDR3 has 16 amino acids. CDR1 SGHVS and CDR2 FQNEAQ come from the germline V gene.

This clonotype was detected only a few times. This sequence joins TRBV7-9 and TRBJ1-4; 9 bases match TRBD1. The CDR3 is 15 amino acids. The J segment lost 8 bases and the V segment lost 5 bases, leaving 9 bases of the junction unmatched. Germline V CDR1 and CDR2: SEHNR, FQNEAQ (reference sequence). The CDR3 DNA is TGTGCCAGCAGCCCAATACAGGGGGCAGAAGAAAAACTGTTTTTT. Residues: CASSPIQGAEEKLFF.

The chain employs TRBV5-1 and TRBJ2-1; possibly TRBD2 for D (5 bases). Germline V gives CDR1 SGHRS, CDR2 YFSETQ. The V end was cut by 4 bases, the J end by 7 bases, with 12 bases between. There are 13 residues in the CDR3. Here the CDR3 DNA reads TGCGCCAGCAGCGGACTCCCGGGGAATGAGCAGTTCTTC. This sequence encodes CASSGLPGNEQFF.

This clonotype occurred a few times. The chain employs TRBV4-2 and TRBJ2-1; perhaps TRBD1 as D (6 bases). In germline, CDR1 is LGHNA, CDR2 YNFKEQ. V lost 4 bases and J 0 bases, leaving 13 bases between the germline ends. The CDR3 extends over 16 amino acids. Here the CDR3 DNA reads TGTGCCAGCAGCCTTCGGACAGACCTCTCCTACAATGAGCAGTTCTTC. It codes for CASSLRTDLSYNEQFF.

The count of this clonotype is one. The chain recombines TRBV2 with TRBJ2-7; TRBD2 agrees at 10 bases. TRBJ2-5 matches the DNA end more closely, so the J call is doubtful. CDR1 and CDR2 (germline): SNHLY, FYNNEI. The CDR3 contains 15 residues. This CDR3 is CASSEGASGRETQYF. CDR3 in DNA: TGTGCCAGCAGTGAAGGGGCTAGCGGGAGAGAGACCCAGTACTTC.

This clonotype turned up a few times. The chain employs TRBV10-2 and TRBJ2-5; weak D call: TRBD2 (5 bases). The DNA end lines up better with TRBJ2-7; the J call may be wrong. CDR1 WSHSY and CDR2 SAAADI come from the germline V gene. The CDR3 consists of 13 residues. The CDR3 protein is CASSAGGPREQYF. DNA of the CDR3: TGCGCCAGCAGTGCAGGAGGACCCCGCGAGCAGTACTTC.

Ten or more counts support this clonotype. The rearrangement links TRBV10-3 to TRBJ2-1; 9 bases fit TRBD1. This CDR3 is built from 18 residues. The J segment lost 0 bases and the V segment lost 3 bases, leaving 9 bases of the junction unmatched. Germline loops: CDR1 ENHRY, CDR2 SYGVKD. The DNA for the CDR3 is TGTGCCATCAGTGAAACCTCGGGACAGGGAAGCTCCTACAATGAGCAGTTCTTC. Translated: CAISETSGQGSSYNEQFF.

The V call is TRBV6-2 or TRBV6-3, the J call TRBJ2-7, with a tentative D call TRBD2 (5 bases). The CDR3 is 13 amino acids. CDR1 is MNHEY, CDR2 SVGEGT, per germline. V was cut by 7 bases and J by 3 bases, with 13 bases left in between. CDR3 loop: CASKVGIVYEQYF. Here the CDR3 DNA reads TGTGCCAGCAAGGTCGGGATAGTCTACGAGCAGTACTTC.

The V gene is TRBV21-1, the J gene TRBJ1-5; the table's D call of TRBD1 was not tested on the DNA. TRBV21-1 is a documented pseudogene. CDR3 size: 14 residues. The CDR3 reads CASSGTGSVQPQHF. DNA for the CDR3: TGTGCCAGCAGCGGGACAGGGTCTGTTCAGCCCCAGCATTTT.

Note on this clonotype: An end of the junction differs from the germline gene, which may be a read error. CDR3 in amino acids: CAGSRRGTGELFF. In nucleotides, the CDR3 is TGTGCCGGCAGCCGTCGGGGAACCGGGGAGCTGTTTTTT. The rearrangement links TRBV3-1 to TRBJ2-2, with a weak D call TRBD2 (5 bases). The V gene's germline CDR1 is LGHDT and CDR2 YNNKEL (reference sequence). This CDR3 region has 13 residues. Full variable domain (remainder filled in from reference TRBV3-1 and TRBJ2-2): DTAVSQTPKYLVTQMGNDKSIKCEQNLGHDTMYWYKQDSKKFLKIMFSYNNKELIINETVPNRFSPKSPDKAHLNLHINSLELGDSAVYFCAGSRRGTGELFFGEGSRLTVL.

A few counts support this clonotype. J is TRBJ2-1 and V is TRBV9, with D possibly TRBD2 on 5 matching bases. Germline values: CDR1 SGDLS, CDR2 YYNGEE. V was shortened by 4 bases and J by 9 bases, with 14 bases between the two germline ends. CDR3 size: 13 residues. The CDR3 is CASSPAGDGEQFF. The CDR3, as DNA: TGTGCCAGCAGCCCCGCCGGGGATGGTGAGCAGTTCTTC.

The V gene is TRBV7-3, the J gene TRBJ2-3; D is unclear. This CDR3 is 14 amino acids long. V was pared by 5 bases and J by 4 bases, with 13 bases between. Germline loops: CDR1 SGHTA, CDR2 FQGTGA. The CDR3 sequence is CASSPPARPDTQYF. The CDR3 DNA reads TGTGCCAGCAGCCCCCCCGCCCGGCCAGATACGCAGTATTTT.

CDR3 nucleotide sequence: TGTGCCAGCAGCCGGACTAGCGGGAAGGAATATGAGCAGTTCTTC. Protein sequence: CASSRTSGKEYEQFF. V and J are TRBV27 and TRBJ2-1; 12 bases map to TRBD2. The V and J ends lost 6 bases and 8 bases, in that order; junction bases with no gene match: 8. CDR3 length: 15 amino acids. CDR1 and CDR2 from the germline V gene are MNHEY and SMNVEV (reference sequence).

This clonotype was recorded a few times. V gene TRBV5-1 combines with J gene TRBJ2-4; D is ambiguous. The CDR3 is 11 amino acids. Germline CDR1 reads SGHRS; CDR2 reads YFSETQ. Trimming removed 4 bases at V and 7 bases at J, with 6 bases between. The CDR3 bases are TGCGCCAGCAGCGACGCGAACATTCAGTACTTC. Encoded protein: CASSDANIQYF. The whole variable domain, filled in from reference TRBV5-1 and TRBJ2-4, reads KAGVTQTPRYLIKTRGQQVTLSCSPISGHRSVSWYQQTPGQGLQFLFEYFSETQRNKGNFPGRFSGRQFSNSRSEMNVSTLELGDSALYLCASSDANIQYFGAGTRLSVL.

This clonotype was detected ten times or more. The V gene is TRBV10-3, the J gene TRBJ2-1; 9 nucleotides agree with TRBD2. Germline loops: CDR1 ENHRY, CDR2 SYGVKD. V lost 3 bases to trimming and J lost 7 bases; unmatched junction nucleotides: 10. This CDR3 has 16 residues. CDR3 amino acids: CAISEKIPSGINEQFF. CDR3 in DNA: TGTGCCATCAGTGAAAAAATCCCTAGCGGGATAAATGAGCAGTTCTTC.

Only one count was recorded for this clonotype. The chain is built from TRBV11-3 and TRBJ2-3; D may match TRBD1 or TRBD2 (5 bases each). Trimming pared 3 bases from V and 4 bases from J, leaving 11 bases between. The CDR3 is 14 residues long. Germline CDR1 reads SGHNT; CDR2 reads YENEEA. The CDR3 nucleotides are TGTGCCAGCAGCTTCAGGATGGGGGCAGATACGCAGTATTTT. Protein sequence: CASSFRMGADTQYF. Full variable domain (outside the CDR3, taken from reference TRBV11-3 and TRBJ2-3): EAGVVQSPRYKIIEKKQPVAFWCNPISGHNTLYWYLQNLGQGPELLIRYENEEAVDDSQLPKDRFSAERLKGVDSTLKIQPAELGDSAVYLCASSFRMGADTQYFGPGTRLTVL.

The chain employs TRBV20-1 and TRBJ2-7; 7 bases map to TRBD2. The trim removed 3 bases at V and 4 bases at J, leaving 12 bases unmatched. Per germline, CDR1 DFQATT and CDR2 SNEGSKA (reference sequence). The CDR3 extends over 15 amino acids. CDR3 coding DNA: TGCAGTGCTAGTGATCTAGCTAGCGGAACGTACGAGCAGTACTTC. Protein sequence: CSASDLASGTYEQYF.

This chain links TRBV27 with TRBJ1-2; tentative D call: TRBD1 (5 bases). Trimming cost V 2 bases and J 8 bases, with 18 bases left between them. Germline loops: CDR1 MNHEY, CDR2 SMNVEV (reference sequence). The CDR3 has 15 residues. CDR3 DNA: TGTGCCAGCAGTTTAAGACTAGGGGAAAGAGGGGGCTACACCTTC. Translation: CASSLRLGERGGYTF.

This clonotype has just a few counts. This chain uses TRBV7-9 with TRBJ1-6, with 9 bases that match TRBD1. CDR1 and CDR2 from the germline V gene are SEHNR and FQNEAQ (reference sequence). CDR3 length: 17 residues. The V segment lost 2 bases and the J segment 11 bases; nucleotides outside the gene matches: 13. As DNA, the CDR3 is TGTGCCAGCAGCTTAACAACAGGGGGCGGAGATAGGACACCCCTCCACTTT. This translates into CASSLTTGGGDRTPLHF.

The rearrangement uses TRBV20-1 and TRBJ2-7; 10 bases fit TRBD2. The V gene's germline CDR1 is DFQATT and CDR2 SNEGSKA (reference sequence). Trimming cost V 4 bases and J 4 bases; bases outside gene matches: 7. The CDR3 totals 14 residues. CDR3 nucleotide sequence: TGCAGTGCTATCCCCAGCGGGAGGGTATACGAGCAGTACTTC. Protein product: CSAIPSGRVYEQYF.

The V gene is TRBV27, the J gene TRBJ1-2; TRBD1 matches 8 bases. V trimming: 5 bases; J trimming: 4 bases; junction bases outside the gene matches: 9. The CDR3 runs 15 residues. Germline V lookup: CDR1 MNHEY, CDR2 SMNVEV (reference sequence). CDR3 DNA: TGTGCCAGCAGTCAAACAGGGGGTCCATTCTATGGCTACACCTTC. Its protein is CASSQTGGPFYGYTF.

There are a few counts of this clonotype. The rearrangement uses TRBV4-2 and TRBJ1-2; D possibly corresponds to TRBD1 (5 bases). V was cut by 0 bases and J by 8 bases, with 22 bases left in between. CDR3 size: 17 residues. Germline assignment: CDR1 LGHNA and CDR2 YNFKEQ. This chain's CDR3 is CASSQDSHLAGWGGYTF. The CDR3 nucleotides read TGTGCCAGCAGCCAAGATTCCCACCTTGCGGGGTGGGGGGGCTACACCTTC.

The J gene is TRBJ1-2, the V gene TRBV27; D is possibly TRBD1 (5 bases). The CDR3 totals 15 residues. Germline CDR1 reads MNHEY; CDR2 reads SMNVEV (reference sequence). Trimming stripped 2 bases from V and 8 bases from J, with 18 bases between. Written as DNA, the CDR3 is TGTGCCAGCAGTTTAGCCCCCTTAGAGGGGAACGGCTACACCTTC. Translation: CASSLAPLEGNGYTF.

V is TRBV3-1 and J is TRBJ2-7, with D hard to call. This CDR3 region has 13 residues. Per the germline V gene, CDR1 is LGHDT and CDR2 is YNNKEL (reference sequence). V lost 1 base and J lost 6, with 10 bases in between. The CDR3 sequence: CASSQVIRGEQYF. The CDR3 DNA reads as TGTGCCAGCAGCCAAGTGATTCGCGGCGAGCAGTACTTC.

The rearrangement links TRBV5-1 to TRBJ2-2; the D is unclear. Germline CDR1 SGHRS, CDR2 YFSETQ. This CDR3 is 15 amino acids long. V shed 3 bases and J shed 9 bases, with 18 bases lying between them. The CDR3 here is CASSSEAPTLWELFF. The CDR3 DNA reads as TGCGCCAGCAGCTCCGAAGCTCCTACACTTTGGGAGCTGTTTTTT.

This clonotype has a handful of counts. This rearrangement joins TRBV20-1 to TRBJ2-1; D perhaps matches TRBD1 (6 bases). The CDR3 is 14 amino acids. The germline V gene encodes CDR1 DFQATT and CDR2 SNEGSKA (reference sequence). V dropped 4 bases and J dropped 0 bases, with 10 bases sitting between them. The CDR3 DNA follows: TGCAGTGCTATACAGGGTAACTCCTACAATGAGCAGTTCTTC. It codes for CSAIQGNSYNEQFF.

This clonotype occurred a few times. The V and J genes are TRBV7-3 and TRBJ2-7; 9 bases agree with TRBD2. Germline V gene sequence: CDR1 SGHTA, CDR2 FQGTGA. The CDR3 extends over 16 amino acids. J was trimmed by 5 bases and V by 3 bases; bases with no gene match: 11. The CDR3 protein is CASSLGPGTSRDEQYF. Here the CDR3 DNA reads TGTGCCAGCAGCTTGGGCCCAGGGACTAGCCGGGACGAGCAGTACTTC.

This clonotype was observed a few times. The genes are TRBV6-2 or TRBV6-3 and TRBJ1-2; 7 bases fit TRBD1. Germline V CDR1 and CDR2: MNHEY, SVGEGT. V gave up 5 bases and J gave up 8 bases; unmatched junction bases: 5. CDR3 size: 12 residues. The CDR3 DNA reads as TGTGCCAGCAGTCGACAGGGTTTGGGCTACACCTTC. Translated, it gives CASSRQGLGYTF.

The chain carries TRBV6-1 and TRBJ2-1, with 10 bases identical to TRBD2. The CDR3 is 16 amino acids. V was clipped by 6 bases and J by 0 bases; unmatched bases: 5. The V gene's germline CDR1 is MNHNS and CDR2 SASEGT. Written as DNA, the CDR3 is TGTGCCAGCAGGTCTTCTAGCGGGAGCTCCTACAATGAGCAGTTCTTC. Translation: CASRSSSGSSYNEQFF.